This T cell receptor (beta chain) was recovered during a study of lymphopenia after photon versus proton radiotherapy. Method: immunoSEQ multiplex PCR; TCRdb's copy keeps in-frame clones and lacks some. The table lists about 18,000 clones, approximately 92% of them singletons. General study points: After lymphocyte nadir, photon-treated repertoires showed oligoclonal expansion, especially CD8+ Temra. In patients who died, overall survival fell as post-nadir TCR diversity dropped more. Photon-treated patients lost naive T cells and TCR diversity; proton-treated stayed stable. Survival link was tested only in deceased patients; proton benefit remains a possibility.

The ends lost 6 bases at V and 2 bases at J; junction bases unmatched: 3. CDR3 length equals 13 residues. Germline V CDR1 and CDR2: MNHEY, SVGAGI. As for this clone: Its antigen is undetermined.

The receptor was isolated from a middle-aged woman with cholangiocarcinoma. The chain is built from TRBV6-5 and TRBJ2-7, with 8 bases lining up with TRBD1. The input for sequencing was peripheral blood, taken from a patient treated with photon-based radiotherapy. The CDR3 protein is CASSRQGPYEQYF. In DNA, the CDR3 is TGTGCCAGCAGCCGACAGGGGCCCTACGAGCAGTACTTC.